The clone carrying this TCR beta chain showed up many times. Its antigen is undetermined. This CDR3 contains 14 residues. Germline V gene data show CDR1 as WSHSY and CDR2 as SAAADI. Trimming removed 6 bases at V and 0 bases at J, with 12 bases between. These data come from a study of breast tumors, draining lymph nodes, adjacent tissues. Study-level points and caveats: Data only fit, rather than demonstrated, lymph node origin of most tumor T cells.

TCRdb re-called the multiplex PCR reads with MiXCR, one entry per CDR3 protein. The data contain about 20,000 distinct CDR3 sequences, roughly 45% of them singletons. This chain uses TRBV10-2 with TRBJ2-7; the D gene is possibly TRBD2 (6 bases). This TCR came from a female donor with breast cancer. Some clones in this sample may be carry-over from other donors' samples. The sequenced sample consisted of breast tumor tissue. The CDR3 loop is CASRKDGSSYEQYF. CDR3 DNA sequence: TGCGCCAGCAGAAAAGACGGGAGCTCCTACGAGCAGTACTTC.